This is a list of T cell receptor beta chains from one sample in a study of blood T cells in healthy people across ages. TCRdb fed the 5' RACE reads into MiXCR, producing one record per CDR3 protein. The top ten clones hold 7.9% of a sample with around 1.5 million distinct CDR3 sequences, around 42% of them seen once. Sequenced: blood. The receptors come from a woman aged 18-29 years in good health. CDR3s include the opening cysteine and the closing phenylalanine or tryptophan. A D gene is named only where the DNA matches it firmly. Clone sizes are given selectively: once, few, many, or a class where the clone is expanded.

TRBV12-3/TRBV12-4	TRBJ1-6	.	TRBD1	TGTGCCAGCAGTTTGGAGCAGGGGGCAAGTCTCCTCCACTTT	CASSLEQGASLLHF
TRBV5-1	TRBJ1-1	.	.	TGCGCCAGCAGCCCGAGGTCGAAGAACACTGAAGCTTTCTTT	CASSPRSKNTEAFF
TRBV30	TRBJ2-1	few	TRBD1	TGTGCCTGGAGGGTCCGGGACAGGGCCCTTTACAATGAGCAGTTCTTC	CAWRVRDRALYNEQFF
TRBV20-1	TRBJ2-5	.	TRBD1	TGCAGTGCCTTGGGACAGTACCAAGAGACCCAGTACTTC	CSALGQYQETQYF
TRBV12-3/TRBV12-4	TRBJ2-1	.	TRBD1	TGTGCCAGCAGTTCCTACAGGGGGCTGTTCTTC	CASSSYRGLFF
TRBV20-1	TRBJ1-2	.	.	TGCAGGGTTCAGGAGATAGATGACTATGGCTACACCTTC	CRVQEIDDYGYTF
TRBV7-3	TRBJ2-2	few	.	TGTGCCAGCAGCCCCGTGGGGGGCGGTAAAAACGGGGAGCTGTTTTTT	CASSPVGGGKNGELFF
TRBV4-2	TRBJ2-7	.	.	TGTGCCAGCAGCCAGGATCTTTCAGTCTACGAGCAGTACTTC	CASSQDLSVYEQYF
TRBV20-1	TRBJ2-3	.	TRBD2	TGCAGTGCTCACACCGGGACTAGTGATAGCGTTACGCAGTATTTT	CSAHTGTSDSVTQYF
TRBV5-1	TRBJ2-1	once	TRBD2	TGCGCCAGCAGCTTGGCCGAACTAGCGAATGAGCAGTTCTTC	CASSLAELANEQFF
TRBV20-1	TRBJ1-1	.	.	TGCAGTGCCATCCCTGAAGCTTTCTTT	CSAIPEAFF
TRBV4-1	TRBJ2-3	.	TRBD2	TGCGCCAGCAGCCAAGACTTTTGGGCTAGCGGGAGTTCGGGTGATACGCAGTATTTT	CASSQDFWASGSSGDTQYF
TRBV6-6	TRBJ2-1	.	.	TGTGCCAGCAGTTACCCGGAGGGGGGCTCCTACAATGAGCAGTTCTTC	CASSYPEGGSYNEQFF
TRBV11-3	TRBJ2-3	.	TRBD1	TGTGCCAGCAGCTCGGGGGCCGGGACAGGGCACACAGATACGCAGTATTTT	CASSSGAGTGHTDTQYF
TRBV7-6	TRBJ2-1	.	.	TGTGCCAGCAGCTTTGCCCTCGCGGGATCCTACAATGAGCAGTTCTTC	CASSFALAGSYNEQFF
TRBV20-1	TRBJ2-7	.	.	TGCAGTGCTAGGGGGTCGGACGGTTTAAAATACGAGCAGTACTTC	CSARGSDGLKYEQYF
TRBV7-8	TRBJ1-4	once	.	TGTGTCAGTAGCCGAAGACAGGCTGCAACTAATGAAAAACTGTTTTTT	CVSSRRQAATNEKLFF
TRBV20-1	TRBJ2-1	few	.	TGCAGTGCTAGAGATGCTGAGGGCCCGATAATGGAGTTCTTC	CSARDAEGPIMEFF
TRBV28	TRBJ2-1	few	.	TGTGCCAGCAGCGCCCTTTCCTACAATGAGCAGTTCTTC	CASSALSYNEQFF
TRBV30	TRBJ1-2	.	.	TGTGCCTGGAGTGTCGGGGGGGCGGGTGGCTACACCTTC	CAWSVGGAGGYTF
TRBV7-2	TRBJ2-1	few	.	TGTGCCAGCAGCTTAGTCTGGGACCCAAAAAACCCCTACAATGAGCAGTTCTTC	CASSLVWDPKNPYNEQFF